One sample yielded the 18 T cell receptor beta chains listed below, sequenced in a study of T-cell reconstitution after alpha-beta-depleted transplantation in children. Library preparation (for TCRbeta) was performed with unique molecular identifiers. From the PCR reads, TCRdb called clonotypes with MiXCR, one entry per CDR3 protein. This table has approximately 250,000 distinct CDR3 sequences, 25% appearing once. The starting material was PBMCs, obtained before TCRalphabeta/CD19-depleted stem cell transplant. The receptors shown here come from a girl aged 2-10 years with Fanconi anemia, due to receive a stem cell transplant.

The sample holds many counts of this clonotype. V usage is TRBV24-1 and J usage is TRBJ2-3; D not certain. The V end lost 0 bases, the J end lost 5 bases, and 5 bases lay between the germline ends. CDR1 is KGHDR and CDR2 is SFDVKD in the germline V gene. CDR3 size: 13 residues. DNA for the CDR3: TGTGCCACCAGTGATTTGGAGATAGATACGCAGTATTTT. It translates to CATSDLEIDTQYF.

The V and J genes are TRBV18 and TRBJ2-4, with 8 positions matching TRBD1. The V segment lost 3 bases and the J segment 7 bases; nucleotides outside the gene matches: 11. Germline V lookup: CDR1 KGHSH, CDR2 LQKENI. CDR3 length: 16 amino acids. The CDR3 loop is CASSPRTGNARNIQYF. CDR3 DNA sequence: TGTGCCAGCTCACCCCGGACAGGGAATGCTAGGAACATTCAGTACTTC.

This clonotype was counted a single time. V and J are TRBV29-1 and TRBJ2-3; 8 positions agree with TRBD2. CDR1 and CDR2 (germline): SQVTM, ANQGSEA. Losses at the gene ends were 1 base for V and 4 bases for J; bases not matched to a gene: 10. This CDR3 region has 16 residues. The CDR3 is CSVEGPGGAGPDTQYF. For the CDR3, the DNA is TGCAGCGTTGAAGGTCCGGGGGGGGCAGGCCCAGATACGCAGTATTTT.

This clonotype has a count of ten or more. CDR3 region: CASSGRGYTQYF. For the CDR3, the DNA is TGTGCCAGCAGTGGCAGGGGATATACGCAGTATTTT. V gene TRBV25-1 combines with J gene TRBJ2-3, with D maybe TRBD1 (6 bases). V shed 4 bases and J shed 7 bases, with 9 bases lying between them. Per germline, CDR1 MGHDK and CDR2 SYGVNS. The CDR3 loop spans 12 amino acids.

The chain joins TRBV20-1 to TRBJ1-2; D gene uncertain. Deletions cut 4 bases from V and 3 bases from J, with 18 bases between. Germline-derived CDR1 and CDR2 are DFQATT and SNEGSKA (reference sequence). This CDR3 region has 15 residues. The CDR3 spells CSAIGKGGQHYGYTF. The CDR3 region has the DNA TGCAGTGCTATAGGAAAGGGCGGGCAACACTATGGCTACACCTTC.

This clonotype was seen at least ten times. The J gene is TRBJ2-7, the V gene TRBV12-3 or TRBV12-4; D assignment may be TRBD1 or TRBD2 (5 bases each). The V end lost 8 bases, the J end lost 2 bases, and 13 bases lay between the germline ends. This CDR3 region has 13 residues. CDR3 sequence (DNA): TGTGCCAGCGGCTGGGGGAAGGCCTACGAGCAGTACTTC. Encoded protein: CASGWGKAYEQYF.

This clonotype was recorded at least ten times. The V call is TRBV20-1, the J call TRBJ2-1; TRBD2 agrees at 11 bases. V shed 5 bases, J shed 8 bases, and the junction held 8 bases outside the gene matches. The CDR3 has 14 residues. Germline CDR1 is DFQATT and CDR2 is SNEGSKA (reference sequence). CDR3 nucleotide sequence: TGCAGTGCTGGTAGCGGGGGGGCCAGGGATGAGCAGTTCTTC. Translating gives CSAGSGGARDEQFF.

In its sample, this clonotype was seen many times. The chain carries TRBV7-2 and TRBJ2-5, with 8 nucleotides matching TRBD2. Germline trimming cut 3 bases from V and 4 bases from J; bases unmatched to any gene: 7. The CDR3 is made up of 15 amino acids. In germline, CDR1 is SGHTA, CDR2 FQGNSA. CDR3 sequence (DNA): TGTGCCAGCAGCTTCCCGACCGGGGGGGTAGAGACCCAGTACTTC. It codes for CASSFPTGGVETQYF.

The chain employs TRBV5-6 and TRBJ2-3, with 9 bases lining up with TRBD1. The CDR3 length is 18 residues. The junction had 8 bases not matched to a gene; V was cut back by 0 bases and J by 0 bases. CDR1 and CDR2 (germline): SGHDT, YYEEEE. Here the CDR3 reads CASSLAGQGTISTDTQYF. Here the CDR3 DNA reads TGTGCCAGCAGCTTGGCTGGACAGGGGACCATTAGCACAGATACGCAGTATTTT.

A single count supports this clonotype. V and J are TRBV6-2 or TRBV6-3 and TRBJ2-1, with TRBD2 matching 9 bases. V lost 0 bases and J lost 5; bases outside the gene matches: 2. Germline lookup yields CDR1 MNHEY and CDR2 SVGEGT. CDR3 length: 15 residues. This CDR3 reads CASSYSLAGHNEQFF. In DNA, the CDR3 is TGTGCCAGCAGTTACTCACTAGCGGGCCACAATGAGCAGTTCTTC.

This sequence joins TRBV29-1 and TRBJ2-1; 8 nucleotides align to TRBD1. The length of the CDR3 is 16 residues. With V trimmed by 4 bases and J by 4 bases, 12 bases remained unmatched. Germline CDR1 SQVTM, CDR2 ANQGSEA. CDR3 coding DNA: TGCAGCGTTGGAACCCCAGGACAGGGCGGTTACAATGAGCAGTTCTTC. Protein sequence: CSVGTPGQGGYNEQFF.

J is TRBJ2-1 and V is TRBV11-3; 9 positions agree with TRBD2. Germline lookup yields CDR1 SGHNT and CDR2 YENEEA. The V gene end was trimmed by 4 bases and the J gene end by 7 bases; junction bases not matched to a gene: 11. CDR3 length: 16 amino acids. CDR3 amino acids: CASSSFAAGGGNEQFF. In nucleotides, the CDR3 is TGTGCCAGCAGCTCCTTCGCAGCGGGAGGTGGGAATGAGCAGTTCTTC. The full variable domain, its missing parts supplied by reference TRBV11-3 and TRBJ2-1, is EAGVVQSPRYKIIEKKQPVAFWCNPISGHNTLYWYLQNLGQGPELLIRYENEEAVDDSQLPKDRFSAERLKGVDSTLKIQPAELGDSAVYLCASSSFAAGGGNEQFFGPGTRLTVL.

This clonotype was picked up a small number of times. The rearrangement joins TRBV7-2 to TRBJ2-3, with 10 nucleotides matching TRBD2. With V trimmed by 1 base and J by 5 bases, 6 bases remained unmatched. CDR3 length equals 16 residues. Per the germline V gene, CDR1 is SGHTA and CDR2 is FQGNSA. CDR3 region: CASSLELAGVVDTQYF. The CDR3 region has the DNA TGTGCCAGCAGCTTAGAGCTAGCGGGAGTCGTAGATACGCAGTATTTT.

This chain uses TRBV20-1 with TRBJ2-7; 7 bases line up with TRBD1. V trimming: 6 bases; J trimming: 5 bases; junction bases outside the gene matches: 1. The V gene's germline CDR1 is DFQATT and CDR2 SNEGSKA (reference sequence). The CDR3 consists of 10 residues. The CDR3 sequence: CSAQGNEQYF. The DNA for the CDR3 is TGCAGTGCACAGGGGAACGAGCAGTACTTC.

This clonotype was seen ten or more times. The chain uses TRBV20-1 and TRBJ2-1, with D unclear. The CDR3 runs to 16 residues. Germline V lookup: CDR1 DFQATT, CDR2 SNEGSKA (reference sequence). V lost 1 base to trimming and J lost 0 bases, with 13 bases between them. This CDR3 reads CSARGLSPNSYNEQFF. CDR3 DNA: TGCAGTGCTAGAGGGCTCAGCCCTAACTCCTACAATGAGCAGTTCTTC.

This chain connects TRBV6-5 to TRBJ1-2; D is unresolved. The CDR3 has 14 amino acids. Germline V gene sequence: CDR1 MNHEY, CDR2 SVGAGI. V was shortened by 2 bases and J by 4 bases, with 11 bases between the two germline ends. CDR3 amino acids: CASSYGGGSYGYTF. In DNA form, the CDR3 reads TGTGCCAGCAGTTACGGAGGTGGAAGCTATGGCTACACCTTC.

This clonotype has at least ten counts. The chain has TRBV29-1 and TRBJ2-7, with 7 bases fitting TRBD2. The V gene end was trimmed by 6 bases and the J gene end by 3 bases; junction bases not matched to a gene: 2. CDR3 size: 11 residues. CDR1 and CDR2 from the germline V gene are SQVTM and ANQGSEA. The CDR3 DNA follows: TGCAGCGTCGGGACTAACTACGAGCAGTACTTC. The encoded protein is CSVGTNYEQYF.

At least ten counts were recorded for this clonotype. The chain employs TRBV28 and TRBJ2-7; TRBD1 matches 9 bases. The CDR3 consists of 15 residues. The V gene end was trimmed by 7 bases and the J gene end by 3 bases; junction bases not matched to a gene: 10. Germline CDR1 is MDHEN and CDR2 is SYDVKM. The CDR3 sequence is CASTYPGTGRYEQYF. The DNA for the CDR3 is TGTGCCAGCACCTACCCCGGGACAGGGCGCTACGAGCAGTACTTC.